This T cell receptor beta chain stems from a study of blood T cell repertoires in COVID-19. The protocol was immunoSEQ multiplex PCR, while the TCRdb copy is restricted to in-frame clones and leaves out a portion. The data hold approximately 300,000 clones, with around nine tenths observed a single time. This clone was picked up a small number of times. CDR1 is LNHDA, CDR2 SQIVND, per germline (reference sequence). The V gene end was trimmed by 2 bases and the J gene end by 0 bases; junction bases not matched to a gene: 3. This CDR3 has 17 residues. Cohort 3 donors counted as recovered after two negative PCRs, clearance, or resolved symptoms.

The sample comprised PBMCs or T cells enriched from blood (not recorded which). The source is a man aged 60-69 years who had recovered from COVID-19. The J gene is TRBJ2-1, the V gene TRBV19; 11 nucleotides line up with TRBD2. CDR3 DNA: TGTGCCAGTAGTATAAGTGGGACTAGCGGCTCCTACAATGAGCAGTTCTTC. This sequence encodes CASSISGTSGSYNEQFF.